These T cell receptor beta chains were read from a single sample in a study of beta chain features in type 1 diabetes. The method was immunoSEQ multiplex PCR; TCRdb's version includes in-frame clones alone and lacks a portion of them. Of about 150,000 clones in the sample, around 9.3% were seen once. Source material: naive CD4+ T cells from blood. The receptor source for this set is a man between 18 and 35 years old in good health. CDR3s include the opening cysteine and the closing phenylalanine or tryptophan. The D gene is left open where the match is weak. Clone sizes are given selectively: once, few, many, or a class where the clone is expanded.

>.|few|TRBV11-1|TRBJ1-2
TGTGCCAGCAGCTTAGAGACAGAGCCCTACACCTTC
CASSLETEPYTF
>TRBD2|many|TRBV4-1|TRBJ2-1
TGCGCCAGCAGCCAAGTTGATCTGGGACTAGCGAACTACAATGAGCAGTTCTTC
CASSQVDLGLANYNEQFF
>TRBD1|few|TRBV30|TRBJ1-5
TGTGCCTGGAGTTTCTCGCGACAGGGGGCGTATAGCAATCAGCCCCAGCATTTT
CAWSFSRQGAYSNQPQHF
>.|.|TRBV28|TRBJ2-1
TGTGCCAGCAGTCCCCGCATAACGGGGGTAAATGAGCAGTTCTTC
CASSPRITGVNEQFF
>.|many|TRBV11-2|TRBJ2-7
TGTGCCAGCAGCCCCCACAGGTCCCTCTACGAGCAGTACTTC
CASSPHRSLYEQYF
>TRBD2|few|TRBV30|TRBJ2-1
TGTGCCTGGACCAGCGGGAATAACAATGAGCAGTTCTTC
CAWTSGNNNEQFF
>TRBD1|few|TRBV6-5|TRBJ2-7
TGTGCCAGCAGTTACTCGATGACAGGGAACTACGAGCAGTACTTC
CASSYSMTGNYEQYF
>TRBD2|few|TRBV28|TRBJ2-1
TGTGCCAGCAGCCCGACTAGCGGGGGACACCCCGGGGGGCAGTTCTTC
CASSPTSGGHPGGQFF
>TRBD1|many|TRBV30|TRBJ2-5
TGTGCCTGGAGTGAGCAGACAGGGCCTGGGGAGACCCAGTACTTC
CAWSEQTGPGETQYF
>.|few|TRBV5-6|TRBJ2-1
TGTGCCAGCAGCTTGGTTGGGGCGAGCTCCTACAATGAGCAGTTCTTC
CASSLVGASSYNEQFF
>TRBD2|.|TRBV9|TRBJ2-2
TGTGCCAGCAGCGTAGCTCGGACTAGCGGGGGAGCGAACACCGGGGAGCTGTTTTTT
CASSVARTSGGANTGELFF
>TRBD1|.|TRBV7-2|TRBJ1-1
TGTGCCAGCAGCAGAGGACAGGGGGTTGGCACTGAAGCTTTCTTT
CASSRGQGVGTEAFF
>.|.|TRBV5-1|TRBJ2-5
TGCGCCAGCAGCTTAGGAGCGGGTGTCCAAGAGACCCAGTACTTC
CASSLGAGVQETQYF
>.|many|TRBV4-1|TRBJ2-5
TGCGCCAGCAGCCAAGGATGGGGGCGCGAAGAGACCCAGTACTTC
CASSQGWGREETQYF
>.|.|TRBV5-4|TRBJ2-3
TGTGCCAGCAGCTTGGCCCTCACTGGCACAGATACGCAGTATTTT
CASSLALTGTDTQYF
>.|few|TRBV2|TRBJ2-7
TGTGCCAGCAGTCTTCTTGAGGGCGCATTATCCTACGAGCAGTACTTC
CASSLLEGALSYEQYF
>TRBD2|.|TRBV28|TRBJ2-7
TGTGCCAGCAGAACTAGCGGGGGGGCCTGGGAGCAGTACTTC
CASRTSGGAWEQYF
>TRBD2|many|TRBV10-3|TRBJ2-1
TGTGCCATCAGCGGCGGGGGGATGAATGAGCAGTTCTTC
CAISGGGMNEQFF
>.|few|TRBV6-5|TRBJ1-2
TGTGCCAGCAGTTACTCGCGGAATTTCCCCAATTATGGCTACACCTTC
CASSYSRNFPNYGYTF
>.|few|TRBV7-6|TRBJ2-5
TGTGCCAGCAGCACGGGGGTGAGGGAGACCCAGTACTTC
CASSTGVRETQYF
>.|many|TRBV4-3|TRBJ2-1
TGCGCCAGCAGCCAAGACCAGGATCCCTACAATGAGCAGTTCTTC
CASSQDQDPYNEQFF
>TRBD1|few|TRBV7-9|TRBJ1-5
TGTGCCAGCAGCAATTCCCGGGACAGGAATCAGCCCCAGCATTTT
CASSNSRDRNQPQHF
>TRBD1|few|TRBV11-2|TRBJ2-1
TGTGCCAGCAGCCCCGACAGGGGTTCCTACAATGAGCAGTTCTTC
CASSPDRGSYNEQFF
>TRBD1|.|TRBV6-5|TRBJ1-1
TGTGCCAGCAGTTACGAAGGGGGCCGACGGACTGAAGCTTTCTTT
CASSYEGGRRTEAFF
>TRBD2|once|TRBV7-2|TRBJ2-2
TGTGCCAGCAGCGCCCGTAGCGGGGGGGCGGGCACCGGGGAGCTGTTTTTT
CASSARSGGAGTGELFF
>TRBD1|few|TRBV7-2|TRBJ2-3
TGTGCCAGCAGCTTAGGGACAGGAACAGATACGCAGTATTTT
CASSLGTGTDTQYF
>TRBD1|.|TRBV7-2|TRBJ2-4
TGTGCCAGCAGCCGACAGGGGGCGGACATTCAGTACTTC
CASSRQGADIQYF
>TRBD2|.|TRBV27|TRBJ2-5
TGTGCCAGCAGCAAAGGGAGTGGGGCGGGGGGGCCGGGAGAGACCCAGTACTTC
CASSKGSGAGGPGETQYF
>.|.|TRBV7-2|TRBJ1-3
TGTGCCAGCAGCTTAGTCGTCTCTGGAAACACCATATATTTT
CASSLVVSGNTIYF
>.|few|TRBV2|TRBJ1-4
TGTGCCAGTTGTCGGGCAACTAATGAAAAACTGTTTTTT
CASCRATNEKLFF